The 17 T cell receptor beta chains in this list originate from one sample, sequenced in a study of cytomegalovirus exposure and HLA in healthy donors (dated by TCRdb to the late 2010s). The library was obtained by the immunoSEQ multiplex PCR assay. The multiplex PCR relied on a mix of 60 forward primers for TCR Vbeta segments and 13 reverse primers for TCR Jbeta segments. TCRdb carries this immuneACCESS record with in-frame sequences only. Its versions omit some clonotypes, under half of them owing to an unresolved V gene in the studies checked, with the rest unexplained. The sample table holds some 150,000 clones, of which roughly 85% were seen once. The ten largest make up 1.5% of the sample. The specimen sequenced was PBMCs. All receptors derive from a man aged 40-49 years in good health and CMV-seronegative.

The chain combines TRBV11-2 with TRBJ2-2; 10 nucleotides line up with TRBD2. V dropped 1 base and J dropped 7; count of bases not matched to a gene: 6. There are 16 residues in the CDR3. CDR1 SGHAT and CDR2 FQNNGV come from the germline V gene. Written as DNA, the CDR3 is TGTGCCAGCAGCTTAGGTCGGACTAGCGGTGGCGGGGAGCTGTTTTTT. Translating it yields CASSLGRTSGGGELFF.

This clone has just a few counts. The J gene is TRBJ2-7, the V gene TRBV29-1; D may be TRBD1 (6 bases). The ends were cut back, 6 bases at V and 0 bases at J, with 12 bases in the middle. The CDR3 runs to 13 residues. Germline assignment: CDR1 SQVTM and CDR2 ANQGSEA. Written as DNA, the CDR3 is TGCAGCGTCCGACAGGACGTCTCCTACGAGCAGTACTTC. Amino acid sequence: CSVRQDVSYEQYF.

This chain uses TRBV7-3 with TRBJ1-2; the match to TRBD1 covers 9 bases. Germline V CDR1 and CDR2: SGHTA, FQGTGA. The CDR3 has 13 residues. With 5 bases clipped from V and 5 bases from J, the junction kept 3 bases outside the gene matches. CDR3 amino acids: CASSPDRGYGYTF. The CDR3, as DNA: TGTGCCAGCAGCCCCGACAGGGGGTATGGCTACACCTTC.

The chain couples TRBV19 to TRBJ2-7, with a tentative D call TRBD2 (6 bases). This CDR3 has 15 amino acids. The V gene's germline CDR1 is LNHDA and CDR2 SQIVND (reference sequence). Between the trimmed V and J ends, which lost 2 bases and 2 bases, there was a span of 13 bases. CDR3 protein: CASSILGGAPYEQYF. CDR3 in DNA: TGTGCCAGTAGTATATTAGGAGGGGCACCCTACGAGCAGTACTTC.

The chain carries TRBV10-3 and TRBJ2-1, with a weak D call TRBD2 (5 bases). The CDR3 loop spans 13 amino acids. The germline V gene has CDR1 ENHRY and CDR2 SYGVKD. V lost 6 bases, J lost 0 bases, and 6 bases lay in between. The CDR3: CAIRDFSYNEQFF. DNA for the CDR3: TGTGCCATCAGGGACTTCTCCTACAATGAGCAGTTCTTC.

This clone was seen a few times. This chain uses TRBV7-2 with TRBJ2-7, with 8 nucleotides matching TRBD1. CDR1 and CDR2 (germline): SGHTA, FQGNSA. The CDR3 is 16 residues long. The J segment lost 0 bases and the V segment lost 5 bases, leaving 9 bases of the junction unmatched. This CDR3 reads CASSPQGAQSSYEQYF. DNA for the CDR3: TGTGCCAGCAGCCCGCAGGGGGCTCAGAGCTCCTACGAGCAGTACTTC.

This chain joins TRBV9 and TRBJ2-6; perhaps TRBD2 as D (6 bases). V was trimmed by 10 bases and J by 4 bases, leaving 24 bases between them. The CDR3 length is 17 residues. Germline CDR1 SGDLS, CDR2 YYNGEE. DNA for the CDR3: TGTGCCGGGCCGGCCCGGGGACTGCTATCCGGGGCCAACGTCCTGACTTTC. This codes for CAGPARGLLSGANVLTF.

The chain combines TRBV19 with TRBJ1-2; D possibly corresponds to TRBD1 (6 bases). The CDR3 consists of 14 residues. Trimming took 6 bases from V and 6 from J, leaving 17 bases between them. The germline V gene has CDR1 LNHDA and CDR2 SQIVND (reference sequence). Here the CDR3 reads CASSLSQGGDGYTF. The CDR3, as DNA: TGTGCCAGTAGCCTCTCACAGGGAGGGGATGGCTACACCTTC.

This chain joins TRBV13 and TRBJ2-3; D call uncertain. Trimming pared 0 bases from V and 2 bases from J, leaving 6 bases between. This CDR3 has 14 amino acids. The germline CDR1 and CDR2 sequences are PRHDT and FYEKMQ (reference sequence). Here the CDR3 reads CASSLGLNTDTQYF. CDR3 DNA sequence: TGTGCCAGCAGCTTAGGACTCAACACAGATACGCAGTATTTT.

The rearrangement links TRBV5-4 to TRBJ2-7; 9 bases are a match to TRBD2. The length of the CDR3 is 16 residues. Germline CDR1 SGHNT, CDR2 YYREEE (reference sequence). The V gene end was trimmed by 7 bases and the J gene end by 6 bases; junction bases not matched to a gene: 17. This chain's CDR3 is CASEDLSGREGSEQYF. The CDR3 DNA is TGTGCCAGCGAGGACCTCTCCGGGCGGGAGGGTAGCGAGCAGTACTTC. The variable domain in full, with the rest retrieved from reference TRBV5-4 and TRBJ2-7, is ETGVTQSPTHLIKTRGQQVTLRCSSQSGHNTVSWYQQALGQGPQFIFQYYREEENGRGNFPPRFSGLQFPNYSSELNVNALELDDSALYLCASEDLSGREGSEQYFGPGTRLTVT.

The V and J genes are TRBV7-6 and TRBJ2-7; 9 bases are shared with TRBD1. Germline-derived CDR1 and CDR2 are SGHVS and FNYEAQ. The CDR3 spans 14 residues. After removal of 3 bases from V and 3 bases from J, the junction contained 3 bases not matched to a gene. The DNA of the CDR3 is TGTGCCAGCAGCTTGGGACAGGGAAACTACGAGCAGTACTTC. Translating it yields CASSLGQGNYEQYF.

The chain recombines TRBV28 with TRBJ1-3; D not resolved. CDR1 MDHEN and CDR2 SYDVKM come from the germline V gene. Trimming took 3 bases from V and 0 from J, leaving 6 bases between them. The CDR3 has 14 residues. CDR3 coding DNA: TGTGCCAGCAGTTTGTCAGGCTCTGGAAACACCATATATTTT. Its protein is CASSLSGSGNTIYF.

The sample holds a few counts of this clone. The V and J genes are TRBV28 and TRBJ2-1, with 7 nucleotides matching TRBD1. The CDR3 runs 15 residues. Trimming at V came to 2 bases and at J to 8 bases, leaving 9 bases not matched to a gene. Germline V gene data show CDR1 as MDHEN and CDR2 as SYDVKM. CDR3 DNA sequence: TGTGCCAGCAGTTTAGGTCAGGGGGTCTTCGATGAGCAGTTCTTC. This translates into CASSLGQGVFDEQFF.

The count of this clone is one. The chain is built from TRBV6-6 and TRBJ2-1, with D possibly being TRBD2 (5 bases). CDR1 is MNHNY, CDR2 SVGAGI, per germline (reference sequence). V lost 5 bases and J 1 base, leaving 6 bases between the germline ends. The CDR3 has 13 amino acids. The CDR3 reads CASSAGSYNEQFF. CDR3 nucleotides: TGTGCCAGCAGTGCGGGTTCCTACAATGAGCAGTTCTTC.

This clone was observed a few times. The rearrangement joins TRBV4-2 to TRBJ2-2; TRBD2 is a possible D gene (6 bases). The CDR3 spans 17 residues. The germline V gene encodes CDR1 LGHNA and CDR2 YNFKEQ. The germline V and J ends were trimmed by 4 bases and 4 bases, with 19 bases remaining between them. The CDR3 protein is CASSPSFEGLPTGELFF. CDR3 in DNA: TGTGCCAGCAGCCCGTCATTTGAGGGACTGCCCACCGGGGAGCTGTTTTTT.

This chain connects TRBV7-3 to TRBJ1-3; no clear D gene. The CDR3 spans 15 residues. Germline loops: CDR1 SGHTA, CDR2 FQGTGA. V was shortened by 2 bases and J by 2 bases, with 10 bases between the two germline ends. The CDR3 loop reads CASSLSQYPGNTIYF. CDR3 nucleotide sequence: TGTGCCAGCAGCTTATCACAGTATCCTGGAAACACCATATATTTT.

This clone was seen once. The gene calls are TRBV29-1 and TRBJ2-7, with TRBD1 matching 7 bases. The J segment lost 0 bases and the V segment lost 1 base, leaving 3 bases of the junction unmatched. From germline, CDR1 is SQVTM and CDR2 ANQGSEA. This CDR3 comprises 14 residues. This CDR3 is CSVEGQGNSYEQYF. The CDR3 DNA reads TGCAGCGTTGAAGGACAGGGAAACTCCTACGAGCAGTACTTC.